This section outlines one TCR beta chain sequence together with its context. A sample-barcoded 5' primer and a J-beta primer mix were used in a second PCR of roughly 7 to 12 cycles. TCRdb recomputed calls from the 5' RACE reads with MiXCR, one row per CDR3 protein. Here the sample spans over 950,000 distinct CDR3 sequences, about 51% being singletons. This entry belongs to a study of blood T cells in healthy people across ages. Input material: blood. The TCR comes from a woman aged 60-75 years in good health.

The CDR3 bases are TGCAGTGCTCCTAGGACAGCCACAGATACGCAGTATTTT. Translation gives CSAPRTATDTQYF. The gene calls are TRBV20-1 and TRBJ2-3; D possibly corresponds to TRBD1 (6 bases). Germline loops: CDR1 DFQATT, CDR2 SNEGSKA (reference sequence). CDR3 size: 13 residues. V gave up 5 bases and J gave up 2 bases, with 11 bases separating them.